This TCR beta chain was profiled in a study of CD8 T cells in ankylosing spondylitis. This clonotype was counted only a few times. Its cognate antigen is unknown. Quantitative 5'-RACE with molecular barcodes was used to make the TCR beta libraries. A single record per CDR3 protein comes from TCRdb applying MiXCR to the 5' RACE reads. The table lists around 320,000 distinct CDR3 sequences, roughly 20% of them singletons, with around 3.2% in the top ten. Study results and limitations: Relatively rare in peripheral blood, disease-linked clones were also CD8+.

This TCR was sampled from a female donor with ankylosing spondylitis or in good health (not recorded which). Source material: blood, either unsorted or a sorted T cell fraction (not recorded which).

The CDR3 coding sequence is TGCAGTGCCCAAAGAGTAACTGAAGCTTTCTTT. This codes for CSAQRVTEAFF. The chain is built from TRBV20-1 and TRBJ1-1; D not certain. The CDR3 spans 11 residues. The V and J ends lost 6 bases and 5 bases respectively, with 10 bases between them. Per germline, CDR1 DFQATT and CDR2 SNEGSKA (reference sequence).